The TCR beta chain under discussion was sequenced for a study of blood T cell repertoires in COVID-19. For the study at large: Researchers got acute and convalescent COVID-19 samples from the United States, Italy and Spain. PBMCs, B-cell-depleted T cells, or T cells provided the cDNA or gDNA that made up the material.

Method: immunoSEQ multiplex PCR; TCRdb's copy keeps in-frame clones and lacks some. The repertoire holds roughly 160,000 clones, with over 80% as singletons. The CDR3 spans 13 residues. V dropped 6 bases and J dropped 4 bases, with 13 bases sitting between them. Germline CDR1 SGHTA, CDR2 FQGNSA. This receptor was taken from a woman aged 55 to 70 with acute or convalescent COVID-19. The sequencing sample was made of peripheral blood. V usage is TRBV7-2 and J usage is TRBJ2-7, with D perhaps matching TRBD1 (6 bases). CDR3 region: CASRRPGQYEQYF. CDR3 sequence (DNA): TGTGCCAGCAGGAGACCGGGACAATACGAGCAGTACTTC.